A single sample is the source of the 12 T cell receptor beta chains below, sequenced in a study of control samples from healthy donors and cancer patients. Sequenced by immunoSEQ multiplex PCR; TCRdb stores in-frame clones only, minus some. The sample contains 95,000 to 150,000 clones, roughly 86% of which appear only once. The specimen sequenced was blood. The source of these receptors is a man aged 55 to 69 in good health.

The gene calls are TRBV11-2 and TRBJ2-5; possibly TRBD2 for D (6 bases). V was pared by 1 base and J by 7 bases, with 10 bases between. The germline CDR1 and CDR2 sequences are SGHAT and FQNNGV. There are 13 residues in the CDR3. DNA of the CDR3: TGTGCCAGCAGCTTAGGGGGGGTCGGGACCCAGTACTTC. It is translated as CASSLGGVGTQYF.

The chain links TRBV27 to TRBJ1-1; 8 nucleotides match TRBD1. Trimming cost V 10 bases and J 4 bases; bases outside gene matches: 8. Germline V CDR1 and CDR2: MNHEY, SMNVEV (reference sequence). The CDR3 extends over 13 amino acids. In DNA form, the CDR3 reads TGTGCCACCCGACAGGGGCTTGTCACTGAAGCTTTCTTT. Its translation is CATRQGLVTEAFF.

The chain has TRBV6-6 and TRBJ2-3; D gene uncertain. Trimming cost V 3 bases and J 5 bases, with 18 bases left between them. CDR1 is MNHNY, CDR2 SVGAGI, per germline (reference sequence). CDR3 length: 16 residues. CDR3: CASSYRAGGVRDTQYF. CDR3 sequence (DNA): TGTGCCAGCAGTTATAGGGCAGGTGGGGTCAGAGATACGCAGTATTTT.

This chain uses TRBV5-1 with TRBJ1-5; D might be TRBD1 (5 bases). The CDR3 sequence is 14 residues long. V dropped 4 bases and J dropped 5 bases, with 13 bases sitting between them. Looked up from germline, CDR1 is SGHRS and CDR2 is YFSETQ. This chain's CDR3 is CASSVGGEHQPQHF. In DNA form, the CDR3 reads TGCGCCAGCAGCGTCGGGGGGGAACATCAGCCCCAGCATTTT.

The genes are TRBV3-1 (or the pseudogene TRBV3-2) and TRBJ2-2; the D gene is possibly TRBD2 (6 bases). Trimming took off 2 bases at V and 2 bases at J, with 15 bases between the two ends. From germline, CDR1 is LGHDT and CDR2 YNNKEL (reference sequence). The CDR3 totals 17 residues. The CDR3 DNA is TGTGCCAGCAGCCAACTAAACCCGGGGGTCAACACCGGGGAGCTGTTTTTT. It codes for CASSQLNPGVNTGELFF.

The V gene is TRBV3-1 (or the pseudogene TRBV3-2), the J gene TRBJ2-1, with D maybe TRBD2 (6 bases). Germline lookup yields CDR1 LGHDT and CDR2 YNNKEL (reference sequence). With 5 bases removed from V and 8 bases from J, the gap between germline ends came to 10 bases. There are 12 residues in the CDR3. CDR3 protein: CASSSWGDEQFF. Written as DNA, the CDR3 is TGTGCCAGCAGCTCATGGGGGGATGAGCAGTTCTTC.

J is TRBJ2-3 and V is TRBV4-3; TRBD1 aligns across 8 bases. From germline, CDR1 is LGHNA and CDR2 YSLEER. The CDR3 has 18 amino acids. J gave up 4 bases and V 0 bases, and 12 bases lay outside the gene matches. The CDR3 DNA is TGCGCCAGCAGCCAAGAAGGGTCGGGACAGGCTTACGCAGATACGCAGTATTTT. Protein: CASSQEGSGQAYADTQYF.

The chain links TRBV12-3 or TRBV12-4 to TRBJ2-4, with D possibly being TRBD2 (5 bases). Trimming shortened V by 8 bases and J by 2 bases, and 10 bases separated the two germline ends. The CDR3 has 13 residues. CDR3 loop: CASGRASKNIQYF. DNA of the CDR3: TGTGCCAGCGGGAGAGCTTCCAAAAACATTCAGTACTTC.

V is TRBV5-4 and J is TRBJ1-1; TRBD1 matches at 7 bases. The CDR3 sequence is 16 residues long. Germline V gene sequence: CDR1 SGHNT, CDR2 YYREEE (reference sequence). Trimming removed 5 bases from V and 2 bases from J; junction bases left unmatched: 12. The CDR3 loop is CASSLGGLTANTEAFF. The CDR3 bases are TGTGCCAGCAGTCTAGGGGGCTTGACGGCAAACACTGAAGCTTTCTTT.

A few counts support this clone. The chain uses TRBV5-1 and TRBJ2-7; D unclear. The CDR3 contains 14 residues. V gave up 3 bases and J gave up 2 bases, with 12 bases separating them. Germline assignment: CDR1 SGHRS and CDR2 YFSETQ. CDR3 bases: TGCGCCAGCAGCTCGCTTGAATCCACCTACGAGCAGTACTTC. This sequence encodes CASSSLESTYEQYF. The full variable domain, rest sourced from reference TRBV5-1 and TRBJ2-7, is KAGVTQTPRYLIKTRGQQVTLSCSPISGHRSVSWYQQTPGQGLQFLFEYFSETQRNKGNFPGRFSGRQFSNSRSEMNVSTLELGDSALYLCASSSLESTYEQYFGPGTRLTVT.

The CDR3 region has the DNA TGTGCCAGCAGCCAAAGAACAGGGGGTGAAAAACTGTTTTTT. Translation: CASSQRTGGEKLFF. This chain uses TRBV4-2 with TRBJ1-4, with 8 bases matching TRBD1. The CDR3 has 14 residues. The V gene's germline CDR1 is LGHNA and CDR2 YNFKEQ. V shed 2 bases, J shed 7 bases, and the junction held 3 bases outside the gene matches.

This chain joins TRBV7-9 and TRBJ2-7; TRBD1 aligns across 9 bases. The V gene end was trimmed by 5 bases and the J gene end by 7 bases; junction bases not matched to a gene: 6. CDR1 SEHNR and CDR2 FQNEAQ come from the germline V gene (reference sequence). There are 13 residues in the CDR3. Here the CDR3 DNA reads TGTGCCAGCAGCATGGGACAGGGTTGGGAGCAGTACTTC. This encodes CASSMGQGWEQYF.